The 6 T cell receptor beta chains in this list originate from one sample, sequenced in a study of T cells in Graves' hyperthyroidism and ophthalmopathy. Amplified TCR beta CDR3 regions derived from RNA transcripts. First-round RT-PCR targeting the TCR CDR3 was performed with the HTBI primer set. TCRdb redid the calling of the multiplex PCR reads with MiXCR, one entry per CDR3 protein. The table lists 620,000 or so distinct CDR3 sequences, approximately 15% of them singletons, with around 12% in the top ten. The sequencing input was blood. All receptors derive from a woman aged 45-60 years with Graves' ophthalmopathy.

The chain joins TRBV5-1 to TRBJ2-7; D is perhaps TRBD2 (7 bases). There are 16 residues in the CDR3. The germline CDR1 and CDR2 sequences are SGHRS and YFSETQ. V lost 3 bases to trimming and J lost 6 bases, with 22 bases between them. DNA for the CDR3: TGCGCCAGCAGCTGGGAGGGGAGGGGGACTGGTGGCGAGCAGTACTTC. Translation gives CASSWEGRGTGGEQYF.

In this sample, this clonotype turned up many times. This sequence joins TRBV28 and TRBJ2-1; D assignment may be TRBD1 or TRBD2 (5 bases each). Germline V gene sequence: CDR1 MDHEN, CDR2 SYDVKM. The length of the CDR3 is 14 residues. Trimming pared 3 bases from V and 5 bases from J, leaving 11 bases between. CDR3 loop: CASSFGTGNNEQFF. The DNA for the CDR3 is TGTGCCAGCAGTTTTGGGACGGGAAACAATGAGCAGTTCTTC.

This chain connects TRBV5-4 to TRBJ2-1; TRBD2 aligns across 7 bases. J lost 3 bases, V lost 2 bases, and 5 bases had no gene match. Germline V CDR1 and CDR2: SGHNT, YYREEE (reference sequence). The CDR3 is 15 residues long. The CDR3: CASSLRREFYNEQFF. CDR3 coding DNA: TGTGCCAGCAGCTTACGGCGGGAGTTCTACAATGAGCAGTTCTTC. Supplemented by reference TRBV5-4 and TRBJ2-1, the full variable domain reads ETGVTQSPTHLIKTRGQQVTLRCSSQSGHNTVSWYQQALGQGPQFIFQYYREEENGRGNFPPRFSGLQFPNYSSELNVNALELDDSALYLCASSLRREFYNEQFFGPGTRLTVL.

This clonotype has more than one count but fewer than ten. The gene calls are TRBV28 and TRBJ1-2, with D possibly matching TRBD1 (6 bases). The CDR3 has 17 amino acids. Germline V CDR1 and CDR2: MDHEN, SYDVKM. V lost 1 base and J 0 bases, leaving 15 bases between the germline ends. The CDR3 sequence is CASSLYGGTTSNYGYTF. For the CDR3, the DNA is TGTGCCAGCAGTTTATATGGGGGGACAACTTCTAACTATGGCTACACCTTC.

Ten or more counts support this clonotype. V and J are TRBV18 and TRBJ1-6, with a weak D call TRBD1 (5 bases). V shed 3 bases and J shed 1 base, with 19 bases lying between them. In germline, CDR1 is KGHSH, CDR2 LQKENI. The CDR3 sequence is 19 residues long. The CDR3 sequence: CASSPGPWRDRSYNSPLHF. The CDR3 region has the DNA TGTGCCAGCTCACCGGGGCCCTGGAGGGACCGGTCCTATAATTCACCCCTCCACTTT.

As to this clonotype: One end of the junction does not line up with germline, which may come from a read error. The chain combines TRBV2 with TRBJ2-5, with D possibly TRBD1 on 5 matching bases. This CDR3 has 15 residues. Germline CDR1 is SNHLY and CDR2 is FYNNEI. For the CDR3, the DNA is TGTGCCGGCCAAGTTCCTGACAGAGCTCAAGAGGCCCAGTACTTC. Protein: CAGQVPDRAQEAQYF. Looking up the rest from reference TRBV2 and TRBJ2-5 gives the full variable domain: EPEVTQTPSHQVTQMGQEVILRCVPISNHLYFYWYRQILGQKVEFLVSFYNNEISEKSEIFDDQFSVERPDGSNFTLKIRSTKLEDSAMYFCAGQVPDRAQEAQYFGPGTRLLVL.